Following are 3 T cell receptor beta chains from one sample sequenced in a study of blood T cell repertoires in COVID-19. Produced via immunoSEQ multiplex PCR; TCRdb's table is partial and in-frame only. The sample consists of 70,000 to 100,000 clones, 80% to 90% of them appearing once. Sequences were obtained from peripheral blood. These receptors were obtained from a man older than 75 with active or convalescent COVID-19.

The chain employs TRBV19 and TRBJ2-1; TRBD2 is a possible D gene (6 bases). From germline, CDR1 is LNHDA and CDR2 SQIVND (reference sequence). Trimming removed 7 bases at V and 7 bases at J, with 20 bases between. This CDR3 has 15 amino acids. In nucleotides, the CDR3 is TGTGCCAGTACCACGGGGGAAACCCGATGGAATGAGCAGTTCTTC. Its translation: CASTTGETRWNEQFF. Combining the CDR3 with reference TRBV19 and TRBJ2-1 gives the whole variable domain DGGITQSPKYLFRKEGQNVTLSCEQNLNHDAMYWYRQDPGQGLRLIYYSQIVNDFQKGDIAEGYSVSREKKESFPLTVTSAQKNPTAFYLCASTTGETRWNEQFFGPGTRLTVL.

The chain has TRBV6-1 and TRBJ1-2, with a weak D call TRBD1 (6 bases). The length of the CDR3 is 15 residues. From germline, CDR1 is MNHNS and CDR2 SASEGT. V was clipped by 0 bases and J by 3 bases, with 11 bases between them. Here the CDR3 DNA reads TGTGCCAGCAGTGAAGCGCTTAACAGGGACTATGGCTACACCTTC. As protein: CASSEALNRDYGYTF.

The chain recombines TRBV5-6 with TRBJ1-1, with D possibly matching TRBD1 (6 bases). Trimming shortened V by 3 bases and J by 6 bases, and 9 bases separated the two germline ends. Germline V gives CDR1 SGHDT, CDR2 YYEEEE. CDR3 size: 12 residues. The DNA of the CDR3 is TGTGCCAGCAGCTGGGGACACTCTGAAGCTTTCTTT. It yields the protein CASSWGHSEAFF.